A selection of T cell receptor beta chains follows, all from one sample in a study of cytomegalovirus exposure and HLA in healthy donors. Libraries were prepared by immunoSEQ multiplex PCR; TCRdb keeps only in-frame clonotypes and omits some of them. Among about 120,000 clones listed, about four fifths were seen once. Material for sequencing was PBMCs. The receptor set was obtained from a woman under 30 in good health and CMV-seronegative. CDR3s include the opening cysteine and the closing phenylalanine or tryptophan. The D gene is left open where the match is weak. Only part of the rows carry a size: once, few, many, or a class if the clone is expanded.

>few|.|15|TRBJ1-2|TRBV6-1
TGTGCCAGCAGTGAAGGTTGGGGGCGCGACTATGGCTACACCTTC
CASSEGWGRDYGYTF
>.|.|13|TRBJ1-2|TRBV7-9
.
CASSFQTPSVREF
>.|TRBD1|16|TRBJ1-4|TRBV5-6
TGTGCCAGCAGCTTGGCTGCCGGACAGGGGGGTGAAAAACTGTTTTTT
CASSLAAGQGGEKLFF
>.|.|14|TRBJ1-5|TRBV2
TGTGCCAGCACCTTACAGGGCGGCAATCAGCCCCAGCATTTT
CASTLQGGNQPQHF
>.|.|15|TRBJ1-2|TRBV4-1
TGCGCCAGCAGAGTTGACGTTACAGCTAACTATGGCTACACCTTC
CASRVDVTANYGYTF
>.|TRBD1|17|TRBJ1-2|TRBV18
TGTGCCAGCTCACCTCGGGACAGTGGGGAAGCTAACTATGGCTACACCTTC
CASSPRDSGEANYGYTF
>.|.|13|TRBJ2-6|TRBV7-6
TGTGCCAGCAGCTCGTTCGGGGCCAACGTCCTGACTTTC
CASSSFGANVLTF
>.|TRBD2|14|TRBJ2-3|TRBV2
TGTGCCAGCAGTGAAGAACTAGCGACAGATACGCAGTATTTT
CASSEELATDTQYF
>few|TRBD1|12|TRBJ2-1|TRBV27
TGTGCCAGCAGAAGACAGGGCCATGAGCAGTTCTTC
CASRRQGHEQFF
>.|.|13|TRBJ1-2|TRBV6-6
TGTGCCAGCAGTTACTCGGGGGGCTATGGCTACACCTTC
CASSYSGGYGYTF
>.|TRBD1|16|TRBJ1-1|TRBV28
TGTGCCAGCAGCCCCCCAGACAGGGGTAGGGACACTGAAGCTTTCTTT
CASSPPDRGRDTEAFF
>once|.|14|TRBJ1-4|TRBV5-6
TGTGCCAGCACCTTTGGGGGGGCTAATGAAAAACTGTTTTTT
CASTFGGANEKLFF
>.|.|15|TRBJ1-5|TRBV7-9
TGTGCCAGCAGCTTAGATGCGGGGAACAATCAGCCCCAGCATTTT
CASSLDAGNNQPQHF
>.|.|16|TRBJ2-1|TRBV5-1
TGCGCCAGCAGCCTGGGGGTCGCTAGCTCCTACAATGAGCAGTTCTTC
CASSLGVASSYNEQFF
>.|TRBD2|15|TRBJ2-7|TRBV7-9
TGTGCCAGCAGCCCTCTTCGGACTAGCGGCGACGAGCAGTACTTC
CASSPLRTSGDEQYF